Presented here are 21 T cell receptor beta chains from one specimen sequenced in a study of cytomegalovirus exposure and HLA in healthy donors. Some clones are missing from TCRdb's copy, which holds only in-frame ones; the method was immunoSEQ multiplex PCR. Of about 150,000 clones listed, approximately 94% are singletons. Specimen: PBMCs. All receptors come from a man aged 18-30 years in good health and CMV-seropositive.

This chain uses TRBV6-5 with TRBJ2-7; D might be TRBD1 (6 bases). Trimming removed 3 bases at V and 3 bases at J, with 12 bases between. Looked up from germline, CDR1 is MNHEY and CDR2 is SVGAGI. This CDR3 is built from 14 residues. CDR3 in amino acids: CASSYRDTDYEQYF. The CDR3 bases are TGTGCCAGCAGTTATCGGGACACAGACTACGAGCAGTACTTC.

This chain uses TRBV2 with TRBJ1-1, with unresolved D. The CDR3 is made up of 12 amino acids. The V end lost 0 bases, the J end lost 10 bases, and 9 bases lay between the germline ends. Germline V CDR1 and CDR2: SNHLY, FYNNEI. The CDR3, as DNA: TGTGCCAGCAGTGAAGCGGCTTTGTCAGCTTTCTTT. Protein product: CASSEAALSAFF.

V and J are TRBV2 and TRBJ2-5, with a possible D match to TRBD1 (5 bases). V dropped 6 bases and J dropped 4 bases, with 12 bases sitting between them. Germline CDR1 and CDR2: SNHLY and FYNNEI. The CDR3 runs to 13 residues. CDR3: CASSPDSLETQYF. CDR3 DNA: TGTGCCAGCAGCCCTGACAGTTTAGAGACCCAGTACTTC.

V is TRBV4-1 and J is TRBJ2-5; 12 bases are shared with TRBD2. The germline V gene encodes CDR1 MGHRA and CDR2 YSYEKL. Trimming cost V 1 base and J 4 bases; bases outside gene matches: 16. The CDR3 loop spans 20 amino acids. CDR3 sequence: CASSQAMTSGSMGVGETQYF. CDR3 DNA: TGCGCCAGCAGCCAAGCTATGACTAGCGGGAGTATGGGCGTAGGAGAGACCCAGTACTTC.

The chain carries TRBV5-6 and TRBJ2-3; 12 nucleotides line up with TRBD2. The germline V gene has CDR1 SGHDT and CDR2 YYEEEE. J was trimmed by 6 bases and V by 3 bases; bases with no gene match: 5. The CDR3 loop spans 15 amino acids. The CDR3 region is CASSSGLAGWDTQYF. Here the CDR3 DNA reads TGTGCCAGCAGCTCCGGACTAGCGGGATGGGATACGCAGTATTTT.

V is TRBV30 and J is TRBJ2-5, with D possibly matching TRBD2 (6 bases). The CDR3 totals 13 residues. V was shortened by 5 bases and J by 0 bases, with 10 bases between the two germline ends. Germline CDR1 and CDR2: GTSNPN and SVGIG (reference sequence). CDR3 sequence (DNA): TGTGCCTGGGGAGGGGCTCACCAAGAGACCCAGTACTTC. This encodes CAWGGAHQETQYF.

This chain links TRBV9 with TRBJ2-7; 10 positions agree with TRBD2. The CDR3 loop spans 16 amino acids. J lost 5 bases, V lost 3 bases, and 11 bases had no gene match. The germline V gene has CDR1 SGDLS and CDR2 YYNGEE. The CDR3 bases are TGTGCCAGCAGCGCCGGACTAGCGGAGGGGGCTAACGAGCAGTACTTC. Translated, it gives CASSAGLAEGANEQYF.

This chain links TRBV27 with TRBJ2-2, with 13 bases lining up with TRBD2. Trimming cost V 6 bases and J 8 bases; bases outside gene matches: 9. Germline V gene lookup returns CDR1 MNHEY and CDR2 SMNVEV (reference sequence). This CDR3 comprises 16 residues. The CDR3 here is CASSPRTSGSAGELFF. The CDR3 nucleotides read TGTGCCAGCAGCCCTCGGACTAGCGGGAGTGCGGGGGAGCTGTTTTTT.

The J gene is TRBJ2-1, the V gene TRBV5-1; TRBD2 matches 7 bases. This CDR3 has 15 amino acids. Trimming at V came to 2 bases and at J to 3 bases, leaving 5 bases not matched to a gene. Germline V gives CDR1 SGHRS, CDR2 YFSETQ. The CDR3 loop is CASSFEGGIYNEQFF. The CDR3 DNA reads TGCGCCAGCAGCTTCGAGGGAGGGATCTACAATGAGCAGTTCTTC. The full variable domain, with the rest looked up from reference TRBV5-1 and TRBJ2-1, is KAGVTQTPRYLIKTRGQQVTLSCSPISGHRSVSWYQQTPGQGLQFLFEYFSETQRNKGNFPGRFSGRQFSNSRSEMNVSTLELGDSALYLCASSFEGGIYNEQFFGPGTRLTVL.

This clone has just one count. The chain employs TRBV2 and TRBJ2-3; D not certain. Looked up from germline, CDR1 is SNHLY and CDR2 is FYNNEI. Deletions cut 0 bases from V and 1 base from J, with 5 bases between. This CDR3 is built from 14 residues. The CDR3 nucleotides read TGTGCCAGCAGTGAAGCGGGCGGCACAGATACGCAGTATTTT. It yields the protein CASSEAGGTDTQYF.

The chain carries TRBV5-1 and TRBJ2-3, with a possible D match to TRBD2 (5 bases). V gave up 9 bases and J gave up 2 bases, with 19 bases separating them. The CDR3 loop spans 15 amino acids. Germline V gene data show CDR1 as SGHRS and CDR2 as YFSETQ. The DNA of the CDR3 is TGCGCCATCCCGAGGGCCGGCTTAATCACAGATACGCAGTATTTT. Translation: CAIPRAGLITDTQYF.

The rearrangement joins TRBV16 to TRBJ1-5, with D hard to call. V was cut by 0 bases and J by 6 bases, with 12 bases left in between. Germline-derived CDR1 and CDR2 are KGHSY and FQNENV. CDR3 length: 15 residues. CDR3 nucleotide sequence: TGTGCCAGCAGCCAATCGGTGTCCGGGAGTCAGCCCCAGCATTTT. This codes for CASSQSVSGSQPQHF.

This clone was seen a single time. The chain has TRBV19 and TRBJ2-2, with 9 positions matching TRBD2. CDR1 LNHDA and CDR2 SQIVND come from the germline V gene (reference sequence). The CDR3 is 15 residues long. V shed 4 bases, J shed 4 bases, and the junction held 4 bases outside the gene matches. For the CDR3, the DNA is TGTGCCAGTAGTAGCGGGAGGGCCACCACCGGGGAGCTGTTTTTT. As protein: CASSSGRATTGELFF.

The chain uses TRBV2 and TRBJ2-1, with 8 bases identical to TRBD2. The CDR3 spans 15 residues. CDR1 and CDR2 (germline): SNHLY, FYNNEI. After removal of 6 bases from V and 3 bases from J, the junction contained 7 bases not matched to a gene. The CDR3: CASSPFSGNYNEQFF. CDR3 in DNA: TGTGCCAGCAGCCCTTTTAGCGGGAACTACAATGAGCAGTTCTTC.

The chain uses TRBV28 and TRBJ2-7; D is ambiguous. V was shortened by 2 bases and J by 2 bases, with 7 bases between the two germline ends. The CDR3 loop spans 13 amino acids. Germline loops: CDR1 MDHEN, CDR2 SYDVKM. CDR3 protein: CASSLGSPYEQYF. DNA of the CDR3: TGTGCCAGCAGTTTAGGCAGTCCCTACGAGCAGTACTTC.

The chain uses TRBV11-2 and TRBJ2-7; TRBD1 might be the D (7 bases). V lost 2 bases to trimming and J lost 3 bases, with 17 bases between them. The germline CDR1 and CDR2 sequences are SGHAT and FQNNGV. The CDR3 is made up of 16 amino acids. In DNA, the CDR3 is TGTGCCAGCAGCTTAAGGGGGCGGGACGCCTACTACGAGCAGTACTTC. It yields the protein CASSLRGRDAYYEQYF.

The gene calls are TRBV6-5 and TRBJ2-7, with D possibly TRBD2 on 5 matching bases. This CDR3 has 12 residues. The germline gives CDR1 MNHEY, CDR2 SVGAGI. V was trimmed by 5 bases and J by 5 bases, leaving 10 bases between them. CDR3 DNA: TGTGCCAGCAGTCGGACGGGAAACGAGCAGTACTTC. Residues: CASSRTGNEQYF.

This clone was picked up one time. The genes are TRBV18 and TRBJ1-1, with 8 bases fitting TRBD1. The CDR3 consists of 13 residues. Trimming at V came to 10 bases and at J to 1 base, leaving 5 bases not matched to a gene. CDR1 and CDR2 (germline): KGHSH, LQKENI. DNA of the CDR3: TGTGCCACCGGGGGACAGGCGAACACTGAAGCTTTCTTT. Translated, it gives CATGGQANTEAFF. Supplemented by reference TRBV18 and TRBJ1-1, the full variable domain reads NAGVMQNPRHLVRRRGQEARLRCSPMKGHSHVYWYRQLPEEGLKFMVYLQKENIIDESGMPKERFSAEFPKEGPSILRIQQVVRGDSAAYFCATGGQANTEAFFGQGTRLTVV.

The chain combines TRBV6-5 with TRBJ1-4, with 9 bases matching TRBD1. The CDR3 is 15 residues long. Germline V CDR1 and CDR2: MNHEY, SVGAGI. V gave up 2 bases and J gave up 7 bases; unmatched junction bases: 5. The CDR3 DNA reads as TGTGCCAGCAGTTACGCTGGGACAGGGTCTGAAAAACTGTTTTTT. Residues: CASSYAGTGSEKLFF.

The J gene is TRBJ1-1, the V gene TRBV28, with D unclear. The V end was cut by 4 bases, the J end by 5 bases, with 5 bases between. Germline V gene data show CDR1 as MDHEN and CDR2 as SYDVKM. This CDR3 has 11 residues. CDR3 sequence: CASSSLTEAFF. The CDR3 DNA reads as TGTGCCAGCAGTTCTCTGACTGAAGCTTTCTTT.

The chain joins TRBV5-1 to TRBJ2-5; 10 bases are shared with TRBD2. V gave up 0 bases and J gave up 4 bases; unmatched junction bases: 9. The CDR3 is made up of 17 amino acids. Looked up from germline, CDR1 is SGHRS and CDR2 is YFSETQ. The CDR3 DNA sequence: TGCGCCAGCAGCTTGGGTCTAGCGGGAGTAGGGGGAGAGACCCAGTACTTC. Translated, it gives CASSLGLAGVGGETQYF. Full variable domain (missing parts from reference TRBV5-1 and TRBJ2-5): KAGVTQTPRYLIKTRGQQVTLSCSPISGHRSVSWYQQTPGQGLQFLFEYFSETQRNKGNFPGRFSGRQFSNSRSEMNVSTLELGDSALYLCASSLGLAGVGGETQYFGPGTRLLVL.